This TCR beta chain was documented in a study of blood T cells in healthy people across ages. The length of the CDR3 is 13 residues. As concerns this clonotype: One end of the junction fails to match germline, which may point to a read error.

Next came a second PCR, run for about 7 to 11 cycles, which used a sample-barcoded 5' primer along with a J-beta primer mix. MiXCR was run by TCRdb on the 5' RACE reads, yielding one entry per CDR3 protein. The sample carries 1.5 million to 2 million distinct CDR3 sequences, about 30% recorded once. The sequencing input was blood. The chain combines TRBV12-3 or TRBV12-4 with TRBJ2-4, with TRBD1 matching over 9 bases. This TCR was recovered from a young woman in good health. The CDR3: CANSFRTGEKWYF. CDR3 DNA sequence: TGTGCCAACAGTTTCAGGACAGGGGAGAAGTGGTACTTC.